This T cell receptor (beta chain) was retrieved from a study of PD-L1 blockade in urothelial cancer. Across the whole study: Patients initiated atezolizumab around 2014 at 1,200 mg intravenously every 3 weeks. Blood drawn 3 weeks (second dose) and 6 weeks after treatment start was analyzed.

Sample time point: peripheral blood 6 weeks after treatment start. Patients presented with locally advanced or metastatic urothelial carcinoma. Each individual provided 1 to 8 samples (taken pretreatment and on-treatment). TCRdb's table, derived via immunoSEQ multiplex PCR, lists solely in-frame clones and lacks some. The table lists roughly 120,000 clones, around 89% of them singletons, with 1.5% to 2% in the top ten. The germline CDR1 and CDR2 sequences are SGDLS and YYNGEE. The CDR3 consists of 16 residues. The ends were cut back, 0 bases at V and 0 bases at J, with 7 bases in the middle. Sequencing used PBMCs, obtained around atezolizumab (anti-PD-L1) treatment. This sequence was found in a man between 60 and 75 years old with urothelial cancer. The J gene is TRBJ2-6, the V gene TRBV9; no definite D call. CDR3 nucleotide sequence: TGTGCCAGCAGCGTAGGGGCTTTCTCTGGGGCCAACGTCCTGACTTTC. Its protein is CASSVGAFSGANVLTF.